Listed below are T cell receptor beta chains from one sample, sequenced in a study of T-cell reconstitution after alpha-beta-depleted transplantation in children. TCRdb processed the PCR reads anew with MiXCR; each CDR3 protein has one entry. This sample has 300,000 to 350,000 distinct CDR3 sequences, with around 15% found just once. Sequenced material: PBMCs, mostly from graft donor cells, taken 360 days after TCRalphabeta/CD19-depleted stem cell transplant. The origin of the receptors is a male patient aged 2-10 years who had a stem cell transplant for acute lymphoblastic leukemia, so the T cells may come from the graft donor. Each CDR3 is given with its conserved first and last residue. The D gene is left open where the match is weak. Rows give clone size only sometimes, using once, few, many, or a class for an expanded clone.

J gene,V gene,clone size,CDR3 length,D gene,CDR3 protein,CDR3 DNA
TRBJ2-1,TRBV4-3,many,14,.,CASSSWGTYNEQFF,TGCGCCAGCAGCTCATGGGGCACGTACAATGAGCAGTTCTTC
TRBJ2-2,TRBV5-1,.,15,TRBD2,CASTAREASPGELFF,TGCGCCAGCACCGCTCGGGAGGCGTCACCCGGGGAGCTGTTTTTT
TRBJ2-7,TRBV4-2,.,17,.,CASSQDPQREFAYEQYF,TGTGCCAGCAGCCAAGACCCTCAGAGGGAGTTTGCCTACGAGCAGTACTTC
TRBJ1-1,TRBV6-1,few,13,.,CASSQLWNTEAFF,TGTGCCAGCAGCCAGTTATGGAACACTGAAGCTTTCTTT
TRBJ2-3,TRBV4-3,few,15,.,CASSQDPTVTDTQYF,TGCGCCAGCAGCCAAGACCCGACAGTCACAGATACGCAGTATTTT
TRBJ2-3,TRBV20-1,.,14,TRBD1,CSASDRGVTDTQYF,TGCAGTGCTTCGGACAGGGGAGTGACAGATACGCAGTATTTT
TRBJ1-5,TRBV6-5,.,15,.,CASSYAPGANQPQHF,TGTGCCAGCAGCTACGCCCCAGGGGCCAATCAGCCCCAGCATTTT
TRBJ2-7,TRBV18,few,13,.,CASSPPGIYEQYF,TGTGCCAGCTCACCCCCAGGGATCTACGAGCAGTACTTC
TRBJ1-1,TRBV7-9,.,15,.,CASSLRLDGDAEAFF,TGTGCCAGCAGCCTACGGTTGGATGGAGACGCTGAAGCTTTCTTT
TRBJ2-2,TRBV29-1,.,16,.,CSVGERGGPFTGELFF,TGCAGCGTTGGAGAAAGGGGAGGACCCTTCACCGGGGAGCTGTTTTTT
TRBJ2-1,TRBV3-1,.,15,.,CASTLGGRLWNEQFF,TGTGCCAGCACCCTAGGAGGGCGCCTATGGAATGAGCAGTTCTTC
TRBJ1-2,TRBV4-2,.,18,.,CASSQVGLLQGRNYGYTF,TGTGCCAGCAGCCAAGTTGGCCTTTTACAGGGACGGAACTATGGCTACACCTTC
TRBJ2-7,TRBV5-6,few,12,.,CASSLPYEEQYF,TGTGCCAGCAGCTTGCCGTATGAAGAGCAGTACTTC
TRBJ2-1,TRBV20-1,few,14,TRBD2,CSGELAFNYNEQFF,TGCAGTGGGGAACTAGCGTTCAACTACAATGAGCAGTTCTTC
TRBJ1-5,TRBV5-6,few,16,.,CASSRRTDITNQPQHF,TGTGCCAGCAGCCGCCGCACAGATATAACCAATCAGCCCCAGCATTTT
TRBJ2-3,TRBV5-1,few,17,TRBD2,CASRFHPGLEGTDTQYF,TGCGCCAGCCGTTTTCATCCGGGACTAGAGGGGACAGATACGCAGTATTTT
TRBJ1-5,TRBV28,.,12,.,CASRSGNQPQHF,TGTGCCAGCAGATCGGGCAATCAGCCCCAGCATTTT
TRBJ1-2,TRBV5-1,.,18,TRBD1,CASSLGPSPGTGYYGYTF,TGCGCCAGCAGCTTGGGCCCGAGTCCCGGGACAGGGTACTATGGCTACACCTTC
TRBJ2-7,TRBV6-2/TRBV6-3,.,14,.,CASTISAGASEQYF,TGTGCCAGCACCATTAGTGCGGGGGCCTCCGAGCAGTACTTC
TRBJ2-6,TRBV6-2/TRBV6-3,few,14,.,CASTLSGGANVLTF,TGTGCCAGCACCCTATCCGGGGGGGCCAACGTCCTGACTTTC
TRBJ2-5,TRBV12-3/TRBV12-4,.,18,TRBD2,CTSSLGRTSGPLQETQYF,TGTACCAGCAGTTTAGGAAGGACTAGCGGGCCACTACAAGAGACCCAGTACTTC
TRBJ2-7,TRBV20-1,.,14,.,CSARKSNSRDEQYF,TGCAGTGCTAGGAAATCGAACTCTCGGGACGAGCAGTACTTC
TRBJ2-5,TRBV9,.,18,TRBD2,CASSALPPSGSWQETQYF,TGTGCCAGCAGCGCCCTTCCCCCTAGCGGGAGCTGGCAAGAGACCCAGTACTTC
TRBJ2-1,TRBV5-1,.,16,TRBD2,CASSIDSGRAYNEQFF,TGCGCCAGCAGCATTGATAGCGGGAGGGCCTACAATGAGCAGTTCTTC
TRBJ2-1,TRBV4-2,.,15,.,CASSQDGENYNEQFF,TGTGCCAGCAGCCAAGACGGGGAGAATTACAATGAGCAGTTCTTC
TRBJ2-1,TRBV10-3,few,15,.,CAIRFGTAIYNEQFF,TGTGCCATCAGATTCGGGACGGCTATATACAATGAGCAGTTCTTC
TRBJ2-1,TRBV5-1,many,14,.,CASGLNWGNDEQFF,TGCGCCAGCGGACTAAACTGGGGGAACGATGAGCAGTTCTTC
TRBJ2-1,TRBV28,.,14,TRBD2,CASRVLAGYNEQFF,TGTGCCAGCAGGGTTCTAGCGGGATACAATGAGCAGTTCTTC
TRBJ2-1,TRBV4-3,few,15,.,CASSQEQYGSDEQFF,TGCGCCAGCAGCCAAGAGCAATATGGGAGCGATGAGCAGTTCTTC
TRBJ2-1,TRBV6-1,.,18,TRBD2,CASTKSLGGLAIGNEQFF,TGTGCCAGCACCAAATCTCTGGGGGGACTAGCTATAGGAAATGAGCAGTTCTTC
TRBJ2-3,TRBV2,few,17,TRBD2,CASSEAAGGLHTDTQYF,TGTGCCAGCAGTGAAGCGGCGGGAGGGCTCCACACAGATACGCAGTATTTT
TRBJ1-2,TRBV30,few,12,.,CAWSQSGGRYTF,TGTGCCTGGAGCCAGAGCGGCGGTCGCTACACCTTC
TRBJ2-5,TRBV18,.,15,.,CASSTYSTEQETQYF,TGTGCCAGCTCAACTTACTCAACAGAGCAAGAGACCCAGTACTTC
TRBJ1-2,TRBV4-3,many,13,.,CASSQAGIYGYTF,TGCGCCAGCAGCCAAGCAGGGATCTATGGCTACACCTTC
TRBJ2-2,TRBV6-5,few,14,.,CASTYRAPTGELFF,TGTGCCAGCACTTACAGGGCCCCCACCGGGGAGCTGTTTTTT
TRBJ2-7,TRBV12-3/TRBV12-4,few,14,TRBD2,CASSSPSGSFEQYF,TGTGCCAGCAGTTCGCCTAGCGGGAGTTTCGAGCAGTACTTC
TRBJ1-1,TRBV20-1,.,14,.,CSAQTGGPRQGAFF,TGCAGTGCACAGACGGGGGGCCCCCGACAAGGAGCTTTCTTT
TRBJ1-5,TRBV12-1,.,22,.,CASSLENHAGPRRQERNQPQHF,TGTGCCAGCAGCTTGGAAAACCACGCCGGGCCTCGGCGTCAAGAGCGCAATCAGCCCCAGCATTTT
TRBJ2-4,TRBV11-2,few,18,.,CASSLVGTNRNAKNIQYF,TGTGCCAGCAGCTTAGTGGGGACCAACAGGAACGCCAAAAACATTCAGTACTTC
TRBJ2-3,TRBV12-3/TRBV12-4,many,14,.,CASSLQSSTDTQYF,TGTGCCAGCAGTTTGCAGAGTTCCACAGATACGCAGTATTTT
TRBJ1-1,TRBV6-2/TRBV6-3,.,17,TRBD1,CASSYAPRDRGNTEAFF,TGTGCCAGCAGTTATGCTCCCCGGGACAGGGGGAACACTGAAGCTTTCTTT
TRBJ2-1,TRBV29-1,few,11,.,CGWGWYNEQFF,TGCGGGTGGGGGTGGTACAATGAGCAGTTCTTC
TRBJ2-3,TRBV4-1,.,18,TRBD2,CASSRYFFGLARTDTQYF,TGCGCCAGCAGCCGCTACTTCTTTGGACTAGCGAGAACAGATACGCAGTATTTT
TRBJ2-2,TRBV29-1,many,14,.,CSVVTGLNTGELFF,TGCAGCGTTGTAACAGGTCTCAACACCGGGGAGCTGTTTTTT
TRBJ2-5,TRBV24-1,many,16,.,CATSDFGHWEVETQYF,TGTGCCACCAGTGATTTTGGACACTGGGAGGTAGAGACCCAGTACTTC
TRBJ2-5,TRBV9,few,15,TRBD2,CASSVGTSGSETQYF,TGTGCCAGCAGCGTTGGGACTAGCGGGAGTGAGACCCAGTACTTC
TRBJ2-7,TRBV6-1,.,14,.,CASSRGGVSYEQYF,TGTGCCAGCAGTCGAGGAGGAGTGAGCTACGAGCAGTACTTC
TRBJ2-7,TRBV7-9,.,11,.,CATHKRGEQYF,TGTGCCACACACAAAAGGGGCGAGCAGTACTTC
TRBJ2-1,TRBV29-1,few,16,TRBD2,CSVETLGLAHFNEQFF,TGCAGCGTTGAAACCCTGGGACTAGCACACTTCAATGAGCAGTTCTTC
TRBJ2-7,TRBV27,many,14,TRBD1,CASSAPGQGLEQYF,TGTGCCAGCAGTGCTCCGGGACAGGGGCTTGAGCAGTACTTC
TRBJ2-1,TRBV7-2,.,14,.,CASSLVPTGREQFF,TGTGCCAGCAGCTTAGTACCCACAGGGCGTGAGCAGTTCTTC
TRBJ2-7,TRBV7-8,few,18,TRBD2,CASASPGLAGVSSYEQYF,TGTGCCAGCGCCTCACCGGGACTAGCGGGGGTAAGCTCCTACGAGCAGTACTTC
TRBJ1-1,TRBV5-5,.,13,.,CASSPWTGTEAFF,TGTGCCAGCAGCCCTTGGACGGGGACTGAAGCTTTCTTT